A selection of T cell receptor beta chains follows, all from one sample in a study of cytotoxic CD8 clonotypes in ibrutinib-treated CLL. TCRdb's copy holds only in-frame clones and misses some; the assay was immunoSEQ multiplex PCR. The sample has 250,000 to 350,000 clones, around 77% seen once; the top ten hold about 5%. This specimen consisted of PBMCs, obtained at disease progression, from a patient treated with ibrutinib. The receptors were sampled from a human donor with chronic lymphocytic leukemia. Both conserved end residues are part of each CDR3. Fields, in order: J gene, V gene, D gene, clone size, CDR3 protein, CDR3 DNA. The D gene is left open where the match is weak. Rows give clone size only sometimes, using once, few, many, or a class for an expanded clone.

TRBJ2-3,TRBV9,NA,NA,CASSETGFTTDTQYF,TGTGCCAGCAGCGAAACAGGGTTTACCACAGATACGCAGTATTTT
TRBJ1-6,TRBV7-3,NA,NA,CASSSVVLGPLHF,TGTGCCAGCAGCTCCGTGGTGTTGGGACCCCTCCACTTT
TRBJ1-5,TRBV19,TRBD1,few,CASSRLTGGGIGNQPQHF,TGTGCCAGTAGTCGCCTGACAGGGGGCGGAATCGGCAATCAGCCCCAGCATTTT
TRBJ1-5,TRBV4-1,TRBD1,NA,CASSQPGTENQPQHF,TGCGCCAGCAGCCAACCTGGGACAGAGAATCAGCCCCAGCATTTT
TRBJ1-5,TRBV10-3,TRBD1,NA,CAISEGQGNQPQHF,TGTGCCATCAGTGAGGGACAGGGGAATCAGCCCCAGCATTTT
TRBJ2-7,TRBV7-2,NA,NA,CASSWGYEQYF,TGTGCCAGCAGCTGGGGTTACGAGCAGTACTTC
TRBJ1-3,TRBV2,NA,NA,CASSENRQWRNTIYF,TGTGCCAGCAGTGAAAACCGACAGTGGAGAAACACCATATATTTT
TRBJ2-7,TRBV4-3,NA,once,CASSQDRDYEQYF,TGCGCCAGCAGCCAAGATAGAGACTACGAGCAGTACTTC
TRBJ2-3,TRBV9,TRBD2,NA,CASSTSGGSDTTDTQYF,TGTGCCAGCAGCACCAGCGGGGGGTCAGACACCACAGATACGCAGTATTTT
TRBJ2-1,TRBV7-6,NA,NA,CASSLSAELYNEQFF,TGTGCCAGCAGCTTATCAGCGGAACTTTACAATGAGCAGTTCTTC
TRBJ1-1,TRBV29-1,TRBD1,NA,CSVEGNRGRATEAFF,TGCAGCGTTGAGGGAAACAGGGGGCGCGCAACTGAAGCTTTCTTT
TRBJ2-7,TRBV5-5,TRBD1,NA,CASSFTGQGSYEQYF,TGTGCCAGCAGCTTTACGGGACAGGGCTCCTACGAGCAGTACTTC
TRBJ2-1,TRBV7-7,NA,NA,CASSTSGNHEQFF,TGTGCCAGCAGCACTTCAGGGAATCATGAGCAGTTCTTC
TRBJ2-7,TRBV4-3,NA,NA,CASSQKPGSYEQYF,TGCGCCAGCAGCCAAAAGCCGGGCTCCTACGAGCAGTACTTC
TRBJ2-7,TRBV28,TRBD2,NA,CASSLEVGEGYEQYF,TGTGCCAGCAGTCTAGAGGTCGGGGAGGGCTACGAGCAGTACTTC
TRBJ2-3,TRBV6-1,NA,NA,CASSAGGALEDTQYF,TGTGCCAGCAGTGCAGGTGGGGCGCTTGAAGATACGCAGTATTTT
TRBJ2-2,TRBV6-4,NA,few,CASSGDIHTGELFF,TGTGCCAGCAGTGGGGACATACACACCGGGGAGCTGTTTTTT
TRBJ2-6,TRBV28,TRBD1,few,CASSSGTGVWGANVLTF,TGTGCCAGCAGCTCTGGGACAGGGGTTTGGGGGGCCAACGTCCTGACTTTC
TRBJ1-4,TRBV21-1,NA,once,CASSLFGQGPQANEKLFF,TGTGCCAGCAGCTTGTTCGGACAGGGGCCACAAGCTAATGAAAAACTGTTTTTT
TRBJ2-7,TRBV5-1,TRBD1,NA,CASGTEHYEQYF,TGCGCCAGCGGGACAGAGCACTACGAGCAGTACTTC
TRBJ2-1,TRBV4-1,TRBD2,NA,CASSQRAWGLAGALNEQFF,TGCGCCAGCAGCCAAAGAGCCTGGGGACTAGCGGGAGCCCTCAATGAGCAGTTCTTC
TRBJ1-5,TRBV4-1,NA,NA,CASSVTGPYQPQHF,TGCGCCAGCAGCGTGACAGGCCCTTATCAGCCCCAGCATTTT
TRBJ2-3,TRBV6-1,NA,once,CASSEGLDTQYF,TGTGCCAGCAGTGAAGGATTAGATACGCAGTATTTT
TRBJ2-3,TRBV10-1,NA,NA,CASSDPGGTDTQYF,TGCGCCAGCAGTGATCCTGGGGGCACAGATACGCAGTATTTT
TRBJ1-1,TRBV10-3,NA,few,CAIRDGNTEAFF,TGTGCCATCAGAGACGGGAACACTGAAGCTTTCTTT
TRBJ1-5,TRBV18,NA,NA,CASSGGPKGDQPQHF,TGTGCCAGCTCAGGGGGCCCTAAAGGGGATCAGCCCCAGCATTTT
TRBJ2-7,TRBV6-5,NA,NA,CASSYTYSGDGYEQYF,TGTGCCAGCAGTTATACCTATTCAGGGGATGGGTACGAGCAGTACTTC
TRBJ2-3,TRBV6-1,NA,NA,CASTSGLPRTDTQYF,TGTGCCAGCACGTCCGGACTCCCACGCACAGATACGCAGTATTTT
TRBJ2-5,TRBV7-9,TRBD2,once,CASSLPSGTIQETQYF,TGTGCCAGCAGCTTACCTAGCGGGACAATCCAAGAGACCCAGTACTTC
TRBJ1-5,TRBV6-6,NA,NA,CASSFDLPSPQHF,TGTGCCAGCAGTTTTGATCTCCCTTCGCCCCAGCATTTT
TRBJ1-1,TRBV5-1,TRBD1,few,CASSRGTANTEAFF,TGCGCCAGCAGTCGTGGGACAGCGAACACTGAAGCTTTCTTT
TRBJ2-5,TRBV10-3,NA,NA,CAISVGETQYF,TGTGCCATCAGTGTAGGGGAGACCCAGTACTTC
TRBJ2-1,TRBV7-2,TRBD2,NA,CASSLGTRNEQFF,TGTGCCAGCAGCTTAGGGACTAGGAATGAGCAGTTCTTC
TRBJ1-2,TRBV28,TRBD1,NA,CASEGTGGDGYTF,TGTGCCAGCGAAGGGACAGGGGGCGATGGCTACACCTTC
TRBJ2-1,TRBV27,TRBD1,NA,CASSANRGAINEQFF,TGTGCCAGCAGTGCAAACAGGGGGGCTATCAATGAGCAGTTCTTC
TRBJ2-2,TRBV7-9,NA,NA,CASSQGYGTGELFF,TGTGCCAGCAGCCAGGGCTACGGCACCGGGGAGCTGTTTTTT
TRBJ1-1,TRBV6-5,NA,NA,CASKVWPNTEAFF,TGTGCCAGCAAGGTGTGGCCGAACACTGAAGCTTTCTTT
TRBJ2-5,TRBV5-4,NA,NA,CASSGAGRQETQYF,TGTGCCAGCAGCGGAGCGGGCCGCCAAGAGACCCAGTACTTC
TRBJ2-2,TRBV5-6,NA,few,CASSLAGIANTGELFF,TGTGCCAGCAGCCTGGCAGGCATCGCGAACACCGGGGAGCTGTTTTTT
TRBJ1-2,TRBV4-2,NA,few,CASSLLDVGGYGYTF,TGTGCCAGCAGCCTCCTGGACGTTGGAGGCTATGGCTACACCTTC
TRBJ2-5,TRBV7-2,NA,NA,CASSLEGPTGSETQYF,TGTGCCAGCAGCTTAGAGGGACCCACAGGGAGTGAGACCCAGTACTTC
TRBJ2-7,TRBV28,NA,NA,CASAIRGQGPYEQYF,TGTGCCAGCGCCATTCGAGGGCAGGGTCCCTACGAGCAGTACTTC
TRBJ2-1,TRBV11-3,TRBD1,NA,CASSKRQGPSDEQFF,TGTGCCAGCAGCAAAAGACAGGGACCCTCCGATGAGCAGTTCTTC
TRBJ1-2,TRBV10-3,TRBD1,NA,CAIRGQGPSSNLGYGYTF,TGTGCCATCAGGGGACAGGGGCCTTCCTCAAACCTCGGATATGGCTACACCTTC
TRBJ2-3,TRBV6-1,TRBD2,once,CASSEITSGDTDTQYF,TGTGCCAGCAGTGAAATAACTAGCGGGGACACAGATACGCAGTATTTT
TRBJ2-2,TRBV5-1,TRBD2,NA,CASSLEGSGSYTGELFF,TGCGCCAGCAGCTTGGAAGGTAGCGGGAGCTATACCGGGGAGCTGTTTTTT
TRBJ2-3,TRBV10-3,TRBD2,NA,CAITPGGGDTQYF,TGTGCCATCACCCCGGGGGGTGGAGATACGCAGTATTTT
TRBJ1-2,TRBV29-1,NA,NA,CSVEDKGWGDGYTF,TGCAGCGTTGAAGATAAGGGGTGGGGGGATGGCTACACCTTC
TRBJ2-1,TRBV5-1,TRBD1,NA,CASSSGTGLYNEQFF,TGCGCCAGCAGCTCCGGGACAGGCTTGTACAATGAGCAGTTCTTC
TRBJ1-2,TRBV2,NA,NA,CASSDLEVYGYTF,TGTGCCAGCAGTGACCTAGAGGTTTATGGCTACACCTTC
TRBJ2-7,TRBV25-1,NA,NA,CASSVLWTPYEQYF,TGTGCCAGCAGTGTCCTATGGACACCCTACGAGCAGTACTTC
TRBJ1-2,TRBV11-2,TRBD1,NA,CASSPDRIRGGYTF,TGTGCCAGCAGCCCGGACAGGATAAGGGGAGGCTACACCTTC
TRBJ1-2,TRBV10-3,NA,NA,CAISARSGPNNYGYTF,TGTGCCATCAGTGCACGGTCCGGGCCCAACAACTATGGCTACACCTTC
TRBJ2-1,TRBV27,NA,few,CASSSRSYNEQFF,TGTGCCAGCAGTTCCCGCTCCTACAATGAGCAGTTCTTC
TRBJ2-2,TRBV7-9,NA,NA,CASSRPTGSNAGELFF,TGTGCCAGCAGCCGCCCAACAGGGTCGAACGCCGGGGAGCTGTTTTTT
TRBJ2-3,TRBV6-5,NA,NA,CASSHSHTQYF,TGTGCCAGCAGTCACAGTCATACGCAGTATTTT
TRBJ2-1,TRBV11-2,NA,NA,CASSLARQGLLHNEQFF,TGTGCCAGCAGCTTAGCCCGACAGGGACTACTACACAATGAGCAGTTCTTC
TRBJ1-4,TRBV29-1,NA,NA,CSVDRGNEKLFF,TGCAGCGTTGACAGGGGTAATGAAAAACTGTTTTTT